One and the same sample provided the 7 T cell receptor beta chains below, sequenced in a study of T cell responses to AZD1222 COVID-19 vaccine. Clones were read by immunoSEQ multiplex PCR, and TCRdb kept only the in-frame ones, dropping some. The repertoire has about 110,000 clones, about 85% of them found once; the top ten carry over 1.5%. Sequenced here: peripheral blood, sampled on day 0 of AZD1222 vaccination. These receptors were collected from an adult in good health.

This sequence joins TRBV6-5 and TRBJ1-1, with a possible D match to TRBD1 (6 bases). Germline V gives CDR1 MNHEY, CDR2 SVGAGI. Between the trimmed V and J ends, which lost 2 bases and 4 bases, there was a span of 11 bases. This CDR3 has 14 residues. DNA for the CDR3: TGTGCCAGCAGTTACAGGGGGGACGGCACTGAAGCTTTCTTT. It is translated as CASSYRGDGTEAFF.

This clone was seen a single time. The chain employs TRBV6-5 and TRBJ2-7, with 8 bases lining up with TRBD1. V lost 4 bases and J lost 11; bases outside the gene matches: 13. Germline V gene sequence: CDR1 MNHEY, CDR2 SVGAGI. The CDR3 sequence is 14 residues long. The CDR3 DNA is TGTGCCAGCAGTTCGACAGGGGCCACCCCCTCTGAGTACTTC. Protein sequence: CASSSTGATPSEYF.

V and J are TRBV3-1 (or the pseudogene TRBV3-2) and TRBJ1-5; D uncertain. Germline values: CDR1 LGHDT, CDR2 YNNKEL (reference sequence). CDR3 length: 16 amino acids. The V gene lost 2 bases and the J gene lost 2 bases, with 13 bases spanning the gap. The CDR3 bases are TGTGCCAGCAGCCAAAGACAAAGCGGGGGCAATCAGCCCCAGCATTTT. Protein sequence: CASSQRQSGGNQPQHF.

The chain couples TRBV27 to TRBJ2-7; TRBD2 aligns across 8 bases. Losses at the gene ends were 2 bases for V and 6 bases for J; bases not matched to a gene: 6. Germline-derived CDR1 and CDR2 are MNHEY and SMNVEV (reference sequence). The CDR3 runs 14 residues. This CDR3 reads CASSLTPRGGEQYF. CDR3 nucleotide sequence: TGTGCCAGCAGTTTAACCCCCCGGGGGGGCGAGCAGTACTTC.

The V and J genes are TRBV6-5 and TRBJ1-1; the match to TRBD1 covers 8 bases. Germline V gene sequence: CDR1 MNHEY, CDR2 SVGAGI. CDR3 length: 15 residues. The V segment lost 2 bases and the J segment 10 bases; nucleotides outside the gene matches: 12. CDR3 in DNA: TGTGCCAGCAGTTACGAGGGGACAGGTTATCAGGGAGCTTTCTTT. This sequence encodes CASSYEGTGYQGAFF.

The genes are TRBV3-1 (or the pseudogene TRBV3-2) and TRBJ2-2; the match to TRBD2 covers 7 bases. Germline V CDR1 and CDR2: LGHDT, YNNKEL (reference sequence). The V gene end was trimmed by 2 bases and the J gene end by 6 bases; junction bases not matched to a gene: 9. This CDR3 has 16 amino acids. The CDR3, as DNA: TGTGCCAGCAGCCAAAGTCTGGGACTATTGGCCGGGGAGCTGTTTTTT. Translating gives CASSQSLGLLAGELFF.

The chain joins TRBV30 to TRBJ1-4; D is unclear. The length of the CDR3 is 13 residues. Trimming took 3 bases from V and 4 from J, leaving 9 bases between them. CDR1 is GTSNPN, CDR2 SVGIG, per germline (reference sequence). In DNA, the CDR3 is TGTGCCTGGAGCGAGAAACGTAATGAAAAACTGTTTTTT. Translated: CAWSEKRNEKLFF.